The entry below describes one TCR beta chain. Its antigen is unidentified. These data belong to a study of cytomegalovirus exposure and HLA in healthy donors. Study-level findings and limits: Reports showed the classifier diagnosing cytomegalovirus status with high specificity and sensitivity. Highest at DRB1 and lowest at HLA-C, TCR association rates differed among HLA loci in a later analysis. Across donors, most TCRs were seen rarely, yet some public ones were widespread.

The V end was cut by 7 bases, the J end by 1 base, with 8 bases between. There are 14 residues in the CDR3. CDR1 and CDR2 from the germline V gene are SNHLY and FYNNEI. The PCR had 60 Vbeta and 13 Jbeta primers. Some clones are missing from TCRdb's copy, which holds only in-frame ones; the method was immunoSEQ multiplex PCR. Seen here are approximately 110,000 clones, just under 75% observed once, and the top ten hold under 5.5%. The V and J genes are TRBV2 and TRBJ2-6; unclear D gene. Sequenced input: PBMCs. This sequence originates from a man aged 55 to 70 in good health and CMV-seropositive. This chain's CDR3 is CASNRLSGANVLTF. CDR3 nucleotide sequence: TGTGCCAGCAATCGGTTATCTGGGGCCAACGTCCTGACTTTC.